Below are 29 T cell receptor beta chains sequenced from a single sample in a study of blood T cell repertoires in COVID-19 (dated by TCRdb to the early 2020s). Library preparation employed the immunoSEQ multiplex PCR assay. Not all clones reach the TCRdb copy of this immuneACCESS table, which keeps in-frame sequences only. Checked studies attribute under half of the gap to unresolved V genes and leave the rest unexplained. A total of roughly 250,000 clones appear in this sample, 75% to 90% of them only once. Of the sample, about 0.8% is held by the ten largest clones. What was sequenced was peripheral blood. The receptors come from a man aged 25 to 45 with acute or convalescent COVID-19.

For the CDR3, the DNA is TGTGCCAGCAGCCTCGGACTAGCGCGCACAGATACGCAGTATTTT. Protein: CASSLGLARTDTQYF. This chain uses TRBV7-9 with TRBJ2-3, with TRBD2 matching over 9 bases. In germline, CDR1 is SEHNR, CDR2 FQNEAQ (reference sequence). The CDR3 has 15 residues. J was trimmed by 1 base and V by 5 bases; bases with no gene match: 4.

The rearrangement uses TRBV9 and TRBJ2-2; 8 bases agree with TRBD2. This CDR3 region has 18 residues. V was pared by 1 base and J by 8 bases, with 16 bases of the junction left unmatched. Looked up from germline, CDR1 is SGDLS and CDR2 is YYNGEE. The CDR3 reads CASSVRAGGFFLAGELFF. The CDR3 coding sequence is TGTGCCAGCAGCGTAAGGGCGGGAGGATTTTTTCTTGCAGGGGAGCTGTTTTTT. The full variable domain, completed using reference TRBV9 and TRBJ2-2, is DSGVTQTPKHLITATGQRVTLRCSPRSGDLSVYWYQQSLDQGLQFLIQYYNGEERAKGNILERFSAQQFPDLHSELNLSSLELGDSALYFCASSVRAGGFFLAGELFFGEGSRLTVL.

J is TRBJ2-7 and V is TRBV11-2, with TRBD1 as a possible D gene (6 bases). Trimming took off 4 bases at V and 5 bases at J, with 12 bases between the two ends. The CDR3 consists of 13 residues. Per germline, CDR1 SGHAT and CDR2 FQNNGV. The DNA of the CDR3 is TGTGCCAGCAGCTCAGGGGTTGGAAACGAGCAGTACTTC. This codes for CASSSGVGNEQYF.

In this sample, this clone turned up once. The V gene is TRBV11-2, the J gene TRBJ2-7; 11 nucleotides align to TRBD1. Germline-derived CDR1 and CDR2 are SGHAT and FQNNGV. J gave up 5 bases and V 7 bases, and 16 bases lay outside the gene matches. There are 17 residues in the CDR3. In nucleotides, the CDR3 is TGTGCCAGCACCCTGTCTGGGGGGACAGGGGGATACCACGAGCAGTACTTC. It is translated as CASTLSGGTGGYHEQYF.

The gene calls are TRBV7-3 and TRBJ2-1; D possibly corresponds to TRBD2 (6 bases). CDR1 SGHTA and CDR2 FQGTGA come from the germline V gene. The CDR3 runs to 15 residues. Trimming stripped 0 bases from V and 2 bases from J, with 8 bases between. The CDR3 DNA reads TGTGCCAGCAGCTTAACGGCGGGAACCTACAATGAGCAGTTCTTC. Translation gives CASSLTAGTYNEQFF.

The rearrangement joins TRBV10-3 to TRBJ2-3; 8 positions match TRBD2. CDR3 length: 16 residues. Germline CDR1 reads ENHRY; CDR2 reads SYGVKD. With 2 bases clipped from V and 5 bases from J, the junction kept 9 bases outside the gene matches. The CDR3 here is CAISEGTGGPIDTQYF. The CDR3 bases are TGTGCCATCAGTGAGGGTACGGGGGGGCCTATAGATACGCAGTATTTT.

The chain recombines TRBV9 with TRBJ1-1, with 11 positions matching TRBD1. The junction had 5 bases not matched to a gene; V was cut back by 3 bases and J by 4 bases. Germline-derived CDR1 and CDR2 are SGDLS and YYNGEE. This CDR3 spans 15 amino acids. CDR3 bases: TGTGCCAGCAGCGCAGGACAGGGGGCGGGCACTGAAGCTTTCTTT. This translates into CASSAGQGAGTEAFF. The full variable domain, completed using reference TRBV9 and TRBJ1-1, is DSGVTQTPKHLITATGQRVTLRCSPRSGDLSVYWYQQSLDQGLQFLIQYYNGEERAKGNILERFSAQQFPDLHSELNLSSLELGDSALYFCASSAGQGAGTEAFFGQGTRLTVV.

This chain connects TRBV5-1 to TRBJ2-3; 9 bases are shared with TRBD2. Germline V CDR1 and CDR2: SGHRS, YFSETQ. The CDR3 contains 15 residues. Trimming removed 4 bases from V and 4 bases from J; junction bases left unmatched: 7. The CDR3 reads CASSKGLALADTQYF. Here the CDR3 DNA reads TGCGCCAGCAGCAAGGGACTAGCCCTGGCAGATACGCAGTATTTT.

Remarks on this clone: Within the sample, other DNA sequences also encode this same CDR3. The rearrangement joins TRBV6-5 to TRBJ1-5, with 9 positions matching TRBD1. CDR1 and CDR2 from the germline V gene are MNHEY and SVGAGI. The CDR3 totals 15 residues. V lost 4 bases and J lost 6; bases outside the gene matches: 7. In DNA form, the CDR3 reads TGTGCCAGCAGTTCGGACAGGGGAGCGAGTCAGCCCCAGCATTTT. It yields the protein CASSSDRGASQPQHF.

This chain links TRBV7-4 with TRBJ1-5, with D uncertain. The CDR3 runs 19 residues. V lost 5 bases to trimming and J lost 4 bases, with 27 bases between them. Germline assignment: CDR1 SGHVT and CDR2 SQSDAQ. CDR3 loop: CASSPTRERGSRRNQPQHF. The CDR3 nucleotides read TGTGCCAGCAGCCCCACTAGAGAACGAGGATCAAGGCGTAATCAGCCCCAGCATTTT.

A word on this clone: Other nucleotide sequences from this sample produce the same CDR3. This chain connects TRBV20-1 to TRBJ2-1; unclear D gene. The V end was cut by 1 base, the J end by 5 bases, with 3 bases between. Germline V gene lookup returns CDR1 DFQATT and CDR2 SNEGSKA (reference sequence). The CDR3 spans 11 residues. DNA for the CDR3: TGCAGTGCTAGAGGAGACAATGAGCAGTTCTTC. This codes for CSARGDNEQFF.

The chain employs TRBV4-1 and TRBJ2-3, with no clear D. Germline V lookup: CDR1 MGHRA, CDR2 YSYEKL. V was clipped by 4 bases and J by 7 bases, with 18 bases between them. CDR3 size: 15 residues. CDR3 protein: CASSLGPGTANTQYF. Here the CDR3 DNA reads TGCGCCAGCAGCCTGGGCCCTGGAACAGCAAATACGCAGTATTTT.

There are a few counts of this clone. The chain employs TRBV28 and TRBJ1-4, with 9 positions matching TRBD1. This CDR3 contains 14 residues. Germline V CDR1 and CDR2: MDHEN, SYDVKM. The V and J ends lost 4 bases and 6 bases, in that order; junction bases with no gene match: 3. CDR3 residues: CASSSGTGYEKLFF. The CDR3 bases are TGTGCCAGCAGTTCCGGGACAGGGTATGAAAAACTGTTTTTT.

The chain has TRBV19 and TRBJ2-5; D may be TRBD2 (5 bases). V dropped 3 bases and J dropped 7 bases, with 6 bases sitting between them. The CDR3 is 11 amino acids. The V gene's germline CDR1 is LNHDA and CDR2 SQIVND (reference sequence). The CDR3 coding sequence is TGTGCCAGTAGTATCGCGGGGACCCAGTACTTC. It codes for CASSIAGTQYF. The full variable domain, rest sourced from reference TRBV19 and TRBJ2-5, is DGGITQSPKYLFRKEGQNVTLSCEQNLNHDAMYWYRQDPGQGLRLIYYSQIVNDFQKGDIAEGYSVSREKKESFPLTVTSAQKNPTAFYLCASSIAGTQYFGPGTRLLVL.

The rearrangement joins TRBV19 to TRBJ1-1; D is ambiguous. The germline V gene encodes CDR1 LNHDA and CDR2 SQIVND (reference sequence). CDR3 length: 15 amino acids. Trimming cost V 11 bases and J 1 base, with 20 bases left between them. The CDR3 region has the DNA TGTGCCTGTACCAGCGGGCCTCCCCGGAACACTGAAGCTTTCTTT. The encoded protein is CACTSGPPRNTEAFF.

The rearrangement joins TRBV6-1 to TRBJ2-1; 10 nucleotides match TRBD1. The germline CDR1 and CDR2 sequences are MNHNS and SASEGT. The CDR3 has 16 amino acids. The junction had 9 bases not matched to a gene; V was cut back by 4 bases and J by 6 bases. In nucleotides, the CDR3 is TGTGCCAGCAGTGGCCCGGGACAGGGGTACCCCAATGAGCAGTTCTTC. Its translation: CASSGPGQGYPNEQFF.

The chain couples TRBV5-4 to TRBJ1-2, with D maybe TRBD1 (6 bases). CDR3 length: 14 amino acids. The V and J ends lost 1 base and 4 bases respectively, with 11 bases between them. Germline V gives CDR1 SGHNT, CDR2 YYREEE (reference sequence). The CDR3 protein is CASSLTGNFYGYTF. CDR3 DNA: TGTGCCAGCAGCTTGACAGGGAATTTCTATGGCTACACCTTC.

J is TRBJ1-5 and V is TRBV6-6, with TRBD1 as a possible D gene (6 bases). V lost 5 bases and J 3 bases, leaving 11 bases between the germline ends. This CDR3 is built from 14 residues. Germline V lookup: CDR1 MNHNY, CDR2 SVGAGI (reference sequence). CDR3 nucleotides: TGTGCCAGCAGTCTCCGGGACAACAATCAGCCCCAGCATTTT. The encoded protein is CASSLRDNNQPQHF.

The V call is TRBV30, the J call TRBJ1-3; no definite D call. CDR1 and CDR2 (germline): GTSNPN, SVGIG (reference sequence). V was pared by 4 bases and J by 4 bases, with 17 bases between. This CDR3 has 15 residues. The CDR3 bases are TGTGCCTGGACCTCCGTCCGGGTGAGAGGAAACACCATATATTTT. This gives the protein CAWTSVRVRGNTIYF.

The J gene is TRBJ1-4, the V gene TRBV19; maybe TRBD1 (5 bases). This CDR3 spans 14 amino acids. CDR1 and CDR2 (germline): LNHDA, SQIVND (reference sequence). V was clipped by 7 bases and J by 8 bases, with 17 bases between them. CDR3 DNA sequence: TGTGCCAGTACCACCCTGGGGGGGATGGAAAAACTGTTTTTT. Translation gives CASTTLGGMEKLFF.

This clone was counted a single time. The chain carries TRBV11-3 and TRBJ2-1; the match to TRBD2 covers 9 bases. The V gene end was trimmed by 1 base and the J gene end by 0 bases; junction bases not matched to a gene: 1. The CDR3 runs 16 residues. The germline gives CDR1 SGHNT, CDR2 YENEEA. The CDR3 spells CASSLVSGGSYNEQFF. The DNA of the CDR3 is TGTGCCAGCAGCTTAGTTAGCGGGGGCTCCTACAATGAGCAGTTCTTC.

The chain has TRBV21-1 and TRBJ1-5; TRBD1, as called in the table, went unchecked against the DNA. TRBV21-1 is deemed a pseudogene. The CDR3 extends over 19 amino acids. The CDR3, as DNA: TGTGCCAGCAGCCCTGGGACAGGGGGCTTCTCTCGGCGCAATCAGCCCCAGCATTTT. As protein: CASSPGTGGFSRRNQPQHF.

The V and J genes are TRBV28 and TRBJ1-2, with TRBD1 matching 7 bases. The J segment lost 2 bases and the V segment lost 7 bases, leaving 7 bases of the junction unmatched. Germline assignment: CDR1 MDHEN and CDR2 SYDVKM. CDR3 length: 14 amino acids. The CDR3, as DNA: TGTGCCAGCACGCCGGGACAGATAAACTATGGCTACACCTTC. Translating it yields CASTPGQINYGYTF.

This chain links TRBV7-3 with TRBJ2-1, with 9 nucleotides matching TRBD2. Trimming removed 0 bases from V and 5 bases from J; junction bases left unmatched: 11. This CDR3 is 18 amino acids long. Germline values: CDR1 SGHTA, CDR2 FQGTGA. The CDR3 coding sequence is TGTGCCAGCAGCTTAACTTTCCCCGCGGGGGGGCCCCACAATGAGCAGTTCTTC. Residues: CASSLTFPAGGPHNEQFF.

The CDR3 is CASSQVGGSGNTIYF. In DNA, the CDR3 is TGTGCCAGCAGCCAAGTGGGGGGCTCTGGAAACACCATATATTTT. This chain joins TRBV3-1 (or the pseudogene TRBV3-2) and TRBJ1-3; weak D call: TRBD1 (5 bases). Trimming shortened V by 1 base and J by 0 bases, and 7 bases separated the two germline ends. Germline V gene data show CDR1 as LGHDT and CDR2 as YNNKEL (reference sequence). The CDR3 is made up of 15 amino acids.

This clone was observed once. V and J are TRBV2 and TRBJ1-6, with D unclear. The V and J ends lost 4 bases and 1 base respectively, with 14 bases between them. CDR1 is SNHLY and CDR2 is FYNNEI in the germline V gene. The CDR3 runs 17 residues. CDR3 amino acids: CASSVRRSRSYNSPLHF. CDR3 in DNA: TGTGCCAGCAGTGTTAGGAGGTCCCGATCCTATAATTCACCCCTCCACTTT. The full variable domain, its missing parts supplied by reference TRBV2 and TRBJ1-6, is EPEVTQTPSHQVTQMGQEVILRCVPISNHLYFYWYRQILGQKVEFLVSFYNNEISEKSEIFDDQFSVERPDGSNFTLKIRSTKLEDSAMYFCASSVRRSRSYNSPLHFGNGTRLTVT.

The V call is TRBV28, the J call TRBJ2-2, with a weak D call TRBD2 (5 bases). The CDR3 is 14 amino acids. Trimming cost V 2 bases and J 1 base, with 5 bases left between them. The germline CDR1 and CDR2 sequences are MDHEN and SYDVKM. The DNA for the CDR3 is TGTGCCAGCAGTTTAGGGAGGAACACCGGGGAGCTGTTTTTT. Encoded protein: CASSLGRNTGELFF.

The rearrangement joins TRBV7-2 to TRBJ2-7, with TRBD1 identical over 9 bases. CDR1 SGHTA and CDR2 FQGNSA come from the germline V gene. Trimming took 5 bases from V and 6 from J; bases not matched to a gene: 11. The CDR3 covers 15 residues. The CDR3 protein is CASSLMTGGTTEQYF. For the CDR3, the DNA is TGTGCCAGCAGCCTAATGACAGGGGGTACTACCGAGCAGTACTTC.

The rearrangement joins TRBV12-1 to TRBJ2-7; no DNA check was done on the table's D call, TRBD1. TRBV12-1 is shown as a pseudogene. The CDR3 is made up of 14 amino acids. The CDR3 here is CASSLGPRAFRQYF. The CDR3 DNA is TGTGCCAGCAGCCTGGGGCCCCGGGCGTTTCGGCAGTACTTC.